This TCR beta chain originates from a study of breast tumors, draining lymph nodes, adjacent tissues. Broader study findings: That most tumor T cells come from lymph nodes remained unproven. Findings are consistent with lymph node origin and intratumoral expansion of most tumor T cells.

Samples came from axillary lymph nodes draining the breast cancer. TCRdb recomputed calls from the multiplex PCR reads with MiXCR, one row per CDR3 protein. This repertoire shows approximately 150,000 distinct CDR3 sequences, less than 35% found once; its top ten account for around 2.3%. In regard to this clonotype: Its antigen remains unknown.

Germline CDR1 reads MNHEY; CDR2 reads SMNVEV (reference sequence). V was shortened by 6 bases and J by 6 bases, with 14 bases between the two germline ends. The CDR3 totals 14 residues. The chain has TRBV27 and TRBJ1-4; D might be TRBD1 (6 bases). The clonotype comes from a female donor with breast cancer. Some clones in this sample may be carry-over from other donors' samples. Sequenced material: axillary lymph node tissue. The CDR3 DNA reads as TGTGCCAGCAGGTTAACAGGGATCTATGAAAAACTGTTTTTT. Its translation: CASRLTGIYEKLFF.